These 32 T cell receptor beta chains share one sample of origin, sequenced in a study of tumor-infiltrating lymphocytes in oesophageal squamous cell carcinoma. TCRdb reprocessed the PCR reads with MiXCR, giving one entry per CDR3 protein. The sample holds under 15,000 distinct CDR3 sequences, approximately 50% seen once. Source material: esophageal tumor tissue. These receptors were obtained from a female donor with esophageal squamous cell carcinoma.

This clonotype has only a few counts. This may stem from a read error, because a much larger clone lies one nucleotide away. The chain is built from TRBV7-2 and TRBJ2-7; 7 positions agree with TRBD2. The V and J ends lost 5 bases and 7 bases, in that order; junction bases with no gene match: 14. Germline V CDR1 and CDR2: SGHTA, FQGNSA. This CDR3 is built from 15 residues. The chain's CDR3 is CASSSGLVGYNEQYF. CDR3 DNA: TGTGCCAGCAGCAGCGGACTAGTTGGGTACAATGAGCAGTACTTC.

J is TRBJ1-4 and V is TRBV10-1; D possibly corresponds to TRBD1 (6 bases). The germline CDR1 and CDR2 sequences are WNHNN and SYGVQD (reference sequence). The CDR3 loop spans 15 amino acids. V lost 0 bases and J lost 5, with 10 bases in between. The CDR3 reads CASSESAGANEKLFF. CDR3 nucleotide sequence: TGCGCCAGCAGTGAGTCGGCGGGGGCGAATGAAAAACTGTTTTTT.

Many counts were recorded for this clonotype. J is TRBJ2-7 and V is TRBV12-3 or TRBV12-4; D gene ambiguous. V dropped 6 bases and J dropped 4 bases, with 19 bases sitting between them. The CDR3 is 15 residues long. The CDR3 here is CASSKGQLHSYEQYF. As DNA, the CDR3 is TGTGCCAGCAGCAAAGGGCAGCTACACTCATACGAGCAGTACTTC.

This clonotype has just a few counts. The J gene is TRBJ2-1, the V gene TRBV7-6; 12 nucleotides align to TRBD2. The CDR3 totals 18 residues. The junction had 12 bases not matched to a gene; V was cut back by 2 bases and J by 7 bases. Germline CDR1 is SGHVS and CDR2 is FNYEAQ. The CDR3 sequence is CASSLTRPSGRAGNEQFF. The CDR3 coding sequence is TGTGCCAGCAGCTTAACGCGGCCTAGCGGGAGGGCCGGGAATGAGCAGTTCTTC.

The chain combines TRBV12-3 or TRBV12-4 with TRBJ2-6, with 7 bases lining up with TRBD1. CDR3 size: 18 residues. J lost 1 base, V lost 1 base, and 7 bases had no gene match. CDR3 sequence (DNA): TGTGCCAGCAGTTTAGGAGGGGGCCCTAGGTCTGGGGCCAACGTCCTGACTTTC. Protein sequence: CASSLGGGPRSGANVLTF.

Notes on this clonotype: This CDR3 fails to terminate in the conserved phenylalanine or tryptophan, so it likely reflects a read error. Because the CDR3's place on the DNA is in doubt, the DNA is left out and the CDR3 is given as listed by TCRdb. The rearrangement uses TRBV7-3 and TRBJ2-3; TRBD1, the table's D call, lacks a check against the DNA. Germline V CDR1 and CDR2: SGHTA, FQGTGA. Including both end residues, the CDR3 is 14 amino acids long. CDR3: CASSYRYNEQFFGP.

V is TRBV7-2 and J is TRBJ2-3; 12 bases are shared with TRBD2. The trim removed 3 bases at V and 13 bases at J, leaving 14 bases unmatched. Germline values: CDR1 SGHTA, CDR2 FQGNSA. This CDR3 contains 16 residues. The CDR3 sequence: CASSFYLAGGGPREYF. The CDR3 coding sequence is TGTGCCAGCAGCTTTTATCTAGCGGGAGGGGGCCCTCGGGAGTATTTT.

The chain has TRBV7-2 and TRBJ2-4, with D possibly TRBD2 on 6 matching bases. The CDR3 runs to 16 residues. Germline loops: CDR1 SGHTA, CDR2 FQGNSA. Trimming left V 6 bases short and J 3 bases short, with 18 bases between. The CDR3 is CASSPVRGLGKNIQYF. CDR3 DNA sequence: TGTGCCAGCAGTCCCGTGCGGGGCTTGGGCAAAAACATTCAGTACTTC.

The rearrangement joins TRBV12-3 or TRBV12-4 to TRBJ2-3, with 11 bases identical to TRBD2. The CDR3 loop spans 17 amino acids. Trimming removed 6 bases from V and 1 base from J; junction bases left unmatched: 9. DNA of the CDR3: TGTGCCAGCAGCCAGAGACTAGCGGGGTTGGGCACAGATACGCAGTATTTT. This translates into CASSQRLAGLGTDTQYF.

This clonotype was picked up a small number of times. The chain links TRBV7-2 to TRBJ2-1; D not resolved. V lost 2 bases, J lost 2 bases, and 7 bases lay in between. Germline assignment: CDR1 SGHTA and CDR2 FQGNSA. The CDR3 extends over 14 amino acids. The CDR3 DNA follows: TGTGCCAGCAGCTTAATTCCAGCCTACAATGAGCAGTTCTTC. Amino acids: CASSLIPAYNEQFF.

This clonotype was counted at least ten times. The V and J genes are TRBV6-1 and TRBJ2-6; tentatively, D is TRBD1 or TRBD2 (5 bases each). Deletions cut 4 bases from V and 3 bases from J, with 22 bases between. The CDR3 covers 19 residues. Per the germline V gene, CDR1 is MNHNS and CDR2 is SASEGT. The chain's CDR3 is CASSGGISWGRGGANVLTF. The CDR3 coding sequence is TGTGCCAGCAGTGGGGGGATAAGTTGGGGTAGAGGTGGGGCCAACGTCCTGACTTTC.

This chain uses TRBV20-1 with TRBJ1-2; D is unclear. Trimming cost V 1 base and J 5 bases, with 11 bases left between them. The CDR3 extends over 13 amino acids. The V gene's germline CDR1 is DFQATT and CDR2 SNEGSKA (reference sequence). The CDR3 coding sequence is TGCAGTGCTAGAGTGGTAACAGATTATGGCTACACCTTC. Translated, it gives CSARVVTDYGYTF.

The rearrangement uses TRBV10-2 and TRBJ2-1; 9 bases match TRBD2. V lost 4 bases to trimming and J lost 4 bases; unmatched junction nucleotides: 2. Germline CDR1 WSHSY, CDR2 SAAADI. The CDR3 has 14 residues. CDR3: CASSASGIYNEQFF. CDR3 coding DNA: TGCGCCAGCAGTGCTAGCGGGATATACAATGAGCAGTTCTTC.

This chain links TRBV7-6 with TRBJ2-1; possibly TRBD1 or TRBD2 for D (5 bases each). The closer fit of TRBJ2-7 to the DNA end suggests the J call may be wrong. Germline assignment: CDR1 SGHVS and CDR2 FNYEAQ. This CDR3 is 12 amino acids long. The CDR3 DNA reads TGTGCCAGCAGCTCCGGGACGGTCGAGCAGTACTTC. Translated, it gives CASSSGTVEQYF.

The rearrangement uses TRBV7-2 and TRBJ2-4; D uncertain. With the DNA end fitting TRBJ2-7 better, the J assignment may be wrong. The V gene's germline CDR1 is SGHTA and CDR2 FQGNSA. The CDR3 contains 15 residues. The DNA of the CDR3 is TGTGCCAGCAGCCCCGACCGCCTCGCCAACTACGAGCAGTACTTC. Its translation: CASSPDRLANYEQYF.

The V gene is TRBV12-3 or TRBV12-4, the J gene TRBJ1-4; D not resolved. Between the trimmed V and J ends, which lost 2 bases and 5 bases, there was a span of 9 bases. CDR3 size: 14 residues. CDR3 loop: CASSLRQINEKLFF. The CDR3 DNA follows: TGTGCCAGCAGTTTAAGGCAGATAAATGAAAAACTGTTTTTT.

V gene TRBV12-3 or TRBV12-4 combines with J gene TRBJ2-3, with D perhaps assigned TRBD1 or TRBD2 (6 bases each). The CDR3 is 15 residues long. V gave up 1 base and J gave up 5 bases, with 13 bases separating them. The CDR3 DNA is TGTGCCAGCAGTTTAGGGGGGGCTTTTATAGATACGCAGTATTTT. The encoded protein is CASSLGGAFIDTQYF.

CDR3 in amino acids: CASSSTPGTYNEQFF. DNA of the CDR3: TGTGCCAGCAGCTCGACGCCAGGGACCTACAATGAGCAGTTCTTC. This chain uses TRBV7-3 with TRBJ2-1; D is perhaps TRBD1 (5 bases). CDR1 and CDR2 (germline): SGHTA, FQGTGA. Trimming pared 4 bases from V and 2 bases from J, leaving 12 bases between. The CDR3 is made up of 15 amino acids.

This clonotype was observed at least ten times. The chain links TRBV7-9 to TRBJ2-6; D not resolved. The V end lost 7 bases, the J end lost 0 bases, and 4 bases lay between the germline ends. This CDR3 is 13 amino acids long. Germline V gene lookup returns CDR1 SEHNR and CDR2 FQNEAQ (reference sequence). CDR3 residues: CASIPSGANVLTF. The DNA of the CDR3 is TGTGCCAGCATCCCCTCTGGGGCCAACGTCCTGACTTTC.

The DNA of the CDR3 is TGTGCCAGCAGTGCGACAGGGGGTTTCAATGAAAAACTGTTTTTT. This translates into CASSATGGFNEKLFF. V and J are TRBV6-2 or TRBV6-3 and TRBJ1-4; TRBD1 matches at 9 bases. V dropped 5 bases and J dropped 5; count of bases not matched to a gene: 6. The CDR3 contains 15 residues. Germline CDR1 MNHEY, CDR2 SVGEGT.

The chain links TRBV7-3 to TRBJ2-3, with D maybe TRBD2 (6 bases). The DNA matches TRBJ2-5 better at its end, which makes the J call doubtful. The CDR3 extends over 15 amino acids. Germline V lookup: CDR1 SGHTA, CDR2 FQGTGA. In nucleotides, the CDR3 is TGTGCCAGCAGCTTAGGCCCAGGGACTGGAGAGACCCAGTACTTC. This translates into CASSLGPGTGETQYF.

Turning to this clonotype: At one end, the junction sequence differs from germline, possibly due to a read error. The CDR3 protein is CASSTRLAGF. The CDR3 DNA reads TGTGCCAGCAGCACCCGACTAGCGGGATTT. This chain uses TRBV7-2 with TRBJ1-6; unclear D gene. The CDR3 covers 10 residues. CDR1 SGHTA and CDR2 FQGNSA come from the germline V gene.

This clonotype was observed a few times. The genes are TRBV7-9 and TRBJ2-6; perhaps TRBD1 as D (5 bases). Germline CDR1 reads SEHNR; CDR2 reads FQNEAQ (reference sequence). Trimming took off 0 bases at V and 0 bases at J, with 6 bases between the two ends. The CDR3 runs 16 residues. The CDR3, as DNA: TGTGCCAGCAGCTTAGCAGGGGTCTCTGGGGCCAACGTCCTGACTTTC. This gives the protein CASSLAGVSGANVLTF.

By its share, this clonotype is medium-sized. The rearrangement uses TRBV12-5 and TRBJ1-3; D gene unclear. Looked up from germline, CDR1 is LGHNT and CDR2 is FRNRAP. CDR3 length: 13 amino acids. The V gene lost 9 bases and the J gene lost 0 bases, with 9 bases spanning the gap. The CDR3 DNA follows: TGTGCTAGCCCTCAGTACTCTGGAAACACCATATATTTT. The encoded protein is CASPQYSGNTIYF.

The chain recombines TRBV7-6 with TRBJ2-3, with D unclear. CDR1 SGHVS and CDR2 FNYEAQ come from the germline V gene. V lost 1 base and J 0 bases, leaving 8 bases between the germline ends. The CDR3 is 15 amino acids. In DNA, the CDR3 is TGTGCCAGCAGCTTAGAGTGGGCAAGCACAGATACGCAGTATTTT. Encoded protein: CASSLEWASTDTQYF.

V usage is TRBV11-2 and J usage is TRBJ2-7; perhaps D is TRBD1 or TRBD2 (5 bases each). The CDR3 contains 13 residues. V lost 7 bases and J lost 2, with 12 bases in between. CDR1 SGHAT and CDR2 FQNNGV come from the germline V gene. The CDR3 DNA is TGTGCCAGCACCCCGGGGCGCACCTACGAGCAGTACTTC. Translated: CASTPGRTYEQYF.

Notes on this clonotype: Sequence at one end of the junction differs from germline and may be a read error. The chain joins TRBV7-6 to TRBJ2-3; TRBD2 agrees at 8 bases. CDR3 length equals 16 residues. CDR1 is SGHVS and CDR2 is FNYEAQ in the germline V gene. The CDR3 DNA follows: TGTGCTAGCAGCTTAGGTGCGGGAGGCGGCACAGATACGCAGTATTTT. This codes for CASSLGAGGGTDTQYF. Drawing the rest from reference TRBV7-6 and TRBJ2-3, the complete variable domain is GAGVSQSPRYKVTKRGQDVALRCDPISGHVSLYWYRQALGQGPEFLTYFNYEAQQDKSGLPNDRFSAERPEGSISTLTIQRTEQRDSAMYRCASSLGAGGGTDTQYFGPGTRLTVL.

This clonotype is judged medium-sized (0.01 to 0.1%). This chain joins TRBV11-2 and TRBJ2-3; TRBD2 matches 14 bases. Germline CDR1 is SGHAT and CDR2 is FQNNGV. The CDR3 sequence is 18 residues long. Trimming cost V 6 bases and J 6 bases; bases outside gene matches: 14. This CDR3 reads CASRPSGLAGGLHDTQYF. The CDR3 nucleotides read TGTGCCAGCAGGCCGTCCGGACTAGCGGGAGGCCTTCACGATACGCAGTATTTT.

This chain connects TRBV10-3 to TRBJ2-3; D might be TRBD1 (6 bases). Per germline, CDR1 ENHRY and CDR2 SYGVKD. V dropped 0 bases and J dropped 0 bases, with 7 bases sitting between them. This CDR3 is built from 15 residues. CDR3 nucleotides: TGTGCCATCAGTGAGTCGGGGGCTAGCACAGATACGCAGTATTTT. Its translation is CAISESGASTDTQYF.

The rearrangement uses TRBV24-1 and TRBJ2-1; maybe TRBD2 (6 bases). CDR3 length: 15 amino acids. Germline assignment: CDR1 KGHDR and CDR2 SFDVKD. V was cut by 3 bases and J by 13 bases, with 21 bases left in between. CDR3 residues: CATSDRGTSNPAQFF. The CDR3 DNA follows: TGTGCCACCAGTGATCGGGGGACGAGCAACCCGGCCCAGTTCTTC.

This clonotype was detected ten times or more. The rearrangement joins TRBV7-3 to TRBJ2-3, with 11 bases that match TRBD2. The CDR3 spans 15 residues. Germline V gene sequence: CDR1 SGHTA, CDR2 FQGTGA. With 3 bases clipped from V and 3 bases from J, the junction kept 2 bases outside the gene matches. The CDR3 sequence is CASSLTSGETDTQYF. The CDR3 coding sequence is TGTGCCAGCAGCTTGACTAGCGGGGAGACAGATACGCAGTATTTT.

The V call is TRBV5-6, the J call TRBJ1-4, with 10 bases lining up with TRBD1. Germline V CDR1 and CDR2: SGHDT, YYEEEE. V gave up 4 bases and J gave up 10 bases; unmatched junction bases: 7. The CDR3 covers 14 residues. CDR3 in amino acids: CASSADRGSGKLFF. DNA for the CDR3: TGTGCCAGCAGCGCGGACAGGGGGAGCGGAAAACTGTTTTTT. The full variable domain, completed using reference TRBV5-6 and TRBJ1-4, is DAGVTQSPTHLIKTRGQQVTLRCSPKSGHDTVSWYQQALGQGPQFIFQYYEEEERQRGNFPDRFSGHQFPNYSSELNVNALLLGDSALYLCASSADRGSGKLFFGSGTQLSVL.